The next 23 T cell receptor beta chains were all read from a single sample in a study of shared clonotypes between healthy human individuals. Assay: immunoSEQ multiplex PCR; the TCRdb copy retains only in-frame clones and omits some. Of some 2,000,000 clones detected, 85% to 95% appear once; the ten largest clones hold about 0.13%. Sequences were obtained from naive CD4+ T cells sorted from blood. Subset defined: CD45RA+ positively selected. The receptor source for this set is a man aged 18-30 years in good health.

This clone was counted a few times. This chain connects TRBV7-2 to TRBJ1-6, with D unclear. Germline V gene lookup returns CDR1 SGHTA and CDR2 FQGNSA. Trimming left V 1 base short and J 6 bases short, with 7 bases between. CDR3 size: 14 residues. CDR3 DNA sequence: TGTGCCAGCAGCTTAGGTCTGGGTAATTCACCCCTCCACTTT. Residues: CASSLGLGNSPLHF.

The chain couples TRBV6-5 to TRBJ1-2, with D maybe TRBD1 (5 bases). Trimming took 0 bases from V and 8 from J, leaving 10 bases between them. This CDR3 region has 13 residues. CDR1 is MNHEY and CDR2 is SVGAGI in the germline V gene. The CDR3 nucleotides are TGTGCCAGCAGTTACTCCTCAGGGTGGGGCTACACCTTC. It yields the protein CASSYSSGWGYTF.

In nucleotides, the CDR3 is TGTGCCAGCAGCGAGACTAGCGGGGGGCGCGAGCAGTACTTC. It specifies CASSETSGGREQYF. This sequence joins TRBV9 and TRBJ2-7; 13 bases map to TRBD2. Germline CDR1 SGDLS, CDR2 YYNGEE. V was pared by 3 bases and J by 6 bases, with 3 bases of the junction left unmatched. The CDR3 runs 14 residues. Full variable domain (missing parts from reference TRBV9 and TRBJ2-7): DSGVTQTPKHLITATGQRVTLRCSPRSGDLSVYWYQQSLDQGLQFLIQYYNGEERAKGNILERFSAQQFPDLHSELNLSSLELGDSALYFCASSETSGGREQYFGPGTRLTVT.

V is TRBV27 and J is TRBJ2-1; TRBD1 matches at 8 bases. Germline-derived CDR1 and CDR2 are MNHEY and SMNVEV (reference sequence). The CDR3 is made up of 18 amino acids. V lost 3 bases and J lost 0; bases outside the gene matches: 10. CDR3: CASSFPTGAPLSYNEQFF. CDR3 DNA: TGTGCCAGCAGTTTTCCGACAGGGGCCCCCCTCTCCTACAATGAGCAGTTCTTC.

The chain has TRBV6-5 and TRBJ2-1, with 8 bases matching TRBD2. The V and J ends lost 5 bases and 5 bases, in that order; junction bases with no gene match: 8. The CDR3 has 15 amino acids. Germline CDR1 MNHEY, CDR2 SVGAGI. This CDR3 is CASSAPGLDHNEQFF. The CDR3 nucleotides read TGTGCCAGCAGTGCCCCGGGACTAGACCACAATGAGCAGTTCTTC.

Notes on this clone: This same CDR3 is encoded by further DNA sequences in the sample. V usage is TRBV18 and J usage is TRBJ1-5; 7 positions agree with TRBD1. Germline values: CDR1 KGHSH, CDR2 LQKENI. J gave up 0 bases and V 4 bases, and 3 bases lay outside the gene matches. This CDR3 has 15 amino acids. CDR3 in DNA: TGTGCCAGCTCACTGGGACAGCTTAGCAATCAGCCCCAGCATTTT. It translates to CASSLGQLSNQPQHF.

The rearrangement links TRBV2 to TRBJ1-2; a weak D match, TRBD1 (6 bases). Trimming shortened V by 4 bases and J by 4 bases, and 13 bases separated the two germline ends. The germline V gene encodes CDR1 SNHLY and CDR2 FYNNEI. This CDR3 region has 14 residues. Here the CDR3 DNA reads TGTGCCAGCAGTGTAGTCAGGGGAGGCTATGGCTACACCTTC. The encoded protein is CASSVVRGGYGYTF.

The V call is TRBV6-1, the J call TRBJ2-7; 8 bases are a match to TRBD1. CDR1 is MNHNS and CDR2 is SASEGT in the germline V gene. The length of the CDR3 is 17 residues. V was pared by 0 bases and J by 4 bases, with 11 bases of the junction left unmatched. CDR3 sequence (DNA): TGTGCCAGCAGTGAAGCGCTTAGCCCAGGGGGCTTTTACGAGCAGTACTTC. This translates into CASSEALSPGGFYEQYF.

The J gene is TRBJ2-5, the V gene TRBV29-1, with 8 bases matching TRBD2. The CDR3 runs 16 residues. Germline V gene data show CDR1 as SQVTM and CDR2 as ANQGSEA. V trimming: 4 bases; J trimming: 5 bases; junction bases outside the gene matches: 15. The chain's CDR3 is CSVAPRLAGRGETQYF. The CDR3 coding sequence is TGCAGCGTTGCCCCTCGGCTAGCGGGCCGGGGCGAGACCCAGTACTTC.

This clone showed up just once. The chain couples TRBV19 to TRBJ2-6; D possibly matches TRBD1 or TRBD2 (6 bases each). Germline CDR1 and CDR2: LNHDA and SQIVND (reference sequence). The CDR3 totals 15 residues. Trimming pared 7 bases from V and 2 bases from J, leaving 12 bases between. The CDR3 sequence: CASNWGATGANVLTF. The CDR3 DNA is TGTGCCAGTAATTGGGGGGCCACTGGGGCCAACGTCCTGACTTTC.

J is TRBJ2-7 and V is TRBV9, with 9 bases matching TRBD2. J was trimmed by 0 bases and V by 4 bases; bases with no gene match: 5. Germline V gene sequence: CDR1 SGDLS, CDR2 YYNGEE. This CDR3 region has 15 residues. CDR3: CASSTSAGGSYEQYF. The CDR3 region has the DNA TGTGCCAGCAGCACCTCAGCGGGGGGCTCCTACGAGCAGTACTTC.

V and J are TRBV6-5 and TRBJ1-2; D remains unclear. This CDR3 spans 15 amino acids. The V gene lost 6 bases and the J gene lost 2 bases, with 16 bases spanning the gap. Per germline, CDR1 MNHEY and CDR2 SVGAGI. The CDR3 coding sequence is TGTGCCAGCAGACCAGAGGAGGCCGAGAACTATGGCTACACCTTC. Translated: CASRPEEAENYGYTF.

J is TRBJ2-3 and V is TRBV4-1; D is unclear. The CDR3 loop spans 15 amino acids. The germline gives CDR1 MGHRA, CDR2 YSYEKL. V gave up 0 bases and J gave up 4 bases, with 11 bases separating them. The CDR3 bases are TGCGCCAGCAGCCAAGATTTTTCATCGGCAGATACGCAGTATTTT. This encodes CASSQDFSSADTQYF.

The rearrangement uses TRBV23-1 and TRBJ2-3, with D possibly being TRBD2 (6 bases). TRBV23-1 is recorded as an ORF, its role being uncertain. The length of the CDR3 is 17 residues. V was clipped by 0 bases and J by 5 bases, with 18 bases between them. DNA for the CDR3: TGCGCCAGCAGTCAATCGGATACGGGGGTCGGAGGAGATACGCAGTATTTT. Protein sequence: CASSQSDTGVGGDTQYF.

The CDR3 sequence is CASSSPMFSYNSPLHF. CDR3 nucleotide sequence: TGTGCCAGCAGCTCACCGATGTTCTCCTATAATTCACCCCTCCACTTT. The rearrangement uses TRBV11-2 and TRBJ1-6, with D uncertain. With 4 bases removed from V and 0 bases from J, the gap between germline ends came to 10 bases. Germline CDR1 and CDR2: SGHAT and FQNNGV. This CDR3 spans 16 amino acids.

The gene calls are TRBV18 and TRBJ2-3; D uncertain. The CDR3 covers 13 residues. Germline CDR1 KGHSH, CDR2 LQKENI. V lost 6 bases, J lost 6 bases, and 13 bases lay in between. CDR3 sequence reads: CASSPITLDTQYF. The CDR3, as DNA: TGTGCCAGCTCCCCTATTACCCTCGATACGCAGTATTTT.

This clone was picked up many times. The chain couples TRBV27 to TRBJ2-7, with 8 bases identical to TRBD1. V lost 2 bases and J lost 3; bases outside the gene matches: 6. Germline assignment: CDR1 MNHEY and CDR2 SMNVEV (reference sequence). This CDR3 is built from 15 residues. As DNA, the CDR3 is TGTGCCAGCAGTTTAAGCCGGACAGGGAACTACGAGCAGTACTTC. It translates to CASSLSRTGNYEQYF.

The V and J genes are TRBV7-2 and TRBJ2-7; no reliable D call. There are 13 residues in the CDR3. Germline V gene sequence: CDR1 SGHTA, CDR2 FQGNSA. Trimming took 3 bases from V and 1 from J, leaving 7 bases between them. The CDR3 coding sequence is TGTGCCAGCAGCTTCGGTCAGTCCTACGAGCAGTACTTC. It yields the protein CASSFGQSYEQYF.

The rearrangement links TRBV6-1 to TRBJ1-5; the match to TRBD1 covers 7 bases. Trimming removed 7 bases from V and 0 bases from J; junction bases left unmatched: 6. The CDR3 loop spans 15 amino acids. Germline CDR1 is MNHNS and CDR2 is SASEGT. CDR3 nucleotides: TGTGCCAGCATCTTGACAGGGCTTAGCAATCAGCCCCAGCATTTT. As protein: CASILTGLSNQPQHF.

V usage is TRBV5-1 and J usage is TRBJ1-2, with D possibly being TRBD1 (5 bases). V was cut by 0 bases and J by 7 bases, with 13 bases left in between. Germline CDR1 is SGHRS and CDR2 is YFSETQ. CDR3 length: 14 residues. Here the CDR3 DNA reads TGCGCCAGCAGCTTGGAACTGGGGGGTGGTGGCTACACCTTC. This codes for CASSLELGGGGYTF.

The chain is built from TRBV10-3 and TRBJ1-5; D unclear. The V end lost 8 bases, the J end lost 6 bases, and 14 bases lay between the germline ends. The CDR3 has 13 residues. Germline-derived CDR1 and CDR2 are ENHRY and SYGVKD. The DNA of the CDR3 is TGTGCCATCGGATCGGACCGGTCTCAGCCCCAGCATTTT. Translated, it gives CAIGSDRSQPQHF.

Concerning this clone: Other DNA variants within this sample encode the same CDR3. This rearrangement joins TRBV7-2 to TRBJ1-2, with D uncertain. Germline loops: CDR1 SGHTA, CDR2 FQGNSA. The V end lost 1 base, the J end lost 5 bases, and 5 bases lay between the germline ends. The CDR3 extends over 12 amino acids. This CDR3 reads CASSLGVYGYTF. The CDR3 bases are TGTGCCAGCAGCTTAGGGGTTTATGGCTACACCTTC.

V usage is TRBV30 and J usage is TRBJ2-2, with unresolved D. There are 13 residues in the CDR3. V was pared by 3 bases and J by 1 base, with 6 bases between. Germline V lookup: CDR1 GTSNPN, CDR2 SVGIG (reference sequence). The CDR3 DNA is TGTGCCTGGAGGCCCCAGAACACCGGGGAGCTGTTTTTT. Its translation is CAWRPQNTGELFF.